The source of this TCR beta chain is a study of technical replicates of blood from several donors. The protocol was immunoSEQ multiplex PCR, while the TCRdb copy is restricted to in-frame clones and leaves out a portion. Here the sample spans about 80,000 clones, approximately 96% being singletons. This CDR3 has 11 amino acids. Trimming shortened V by 8 bases and J by 0 bases, and 5 bases separated the two germline ends. The germline CDR1 and CDR2 sequences are SNHLY and FYNNEI. The material sequenced was T cells isolated from PBMCs. The source is a human donor in good health. This chain connects TRBV2 to TRBJ2-7; D is unresolved. This CDR3 is CASGSSYEQYF. For the CDR3, the DNA is TGTGCCAGCGGCTCCTCCTACGAGCAGTACTTC.